Below are 23 T cell receptor beta chains sequenced from a single sample in a study of PD-L1 blockade in urothelial cancer. The repertoire was sequenced with immunoSEQ multiplex PCR; TCRdb's copy has only in-frame clones and lacks some. The sample shows some 52,000 clones, roughly 80% of them seen only once. The sample here was PBMCs, taken around atezolizumab (anti-PD-L1) treatment. Receptors originate from an older man with urothelial cancer.

This chain uses TRBV4-2 with TRBJ2-3; 8 bases line up with TRBD2. The V gene's germline CDR1 is LGHNA and CDR2 YNFKEQ. This CDR3 region has 17 residues. Unmatched junction bases numbered 6, after V lost 0 bases and J lost 1 base. The CDR3 region is CASSQDEAGGGTDTQYF. CDR3 bases: TGTGCCAGCAGCCAAGATGAGGCGGGGGGAGGCACAGATACGCAGTATTTT.

This clone was detected a few times. The V call is TRBV25-1, the J call TRBJ1-5, with 9 nucleotides matching TRBD1. V lost 2 bases, J lost 4 bases, and 3 bases stayed unmatched. The CDR3 is made up of 15 amino acids. CDR1 and CDR2 from the germline V gene are MGHDK and SYGVNS. The chain's CDR3 is CASSEQGTGNQPQHF. In nucleotides, the CDR3 is TGTGCCAGCAGTGAACAGGGGACAGGGAATCAGCCCCAGCATTTT.

This chain connects TRBV4-1 to TRBJ1-1; maybe TRBD1 (6 bases). V lost 1 base and J lost 4, with 16 bases in between. The CDR3 is 16 amino acids. Germline V gene sequence: CDR1 MGHRA, CDR2 YSYEKL. The CDR3 loop is CASSQAFRGPSTEAFF. DNA of the CDR3: TGCGCCAGCAGCCAAGCCTTCAGGGGCCCGAGCACTGAAGCTTTCTTT.

The chain couples TRBV5-4 to TRBJ2-5; 10 bases map to TRBD2. V lost 4 bases to trimming and J lost 3 bases; unmatched junction nucleotides: 9. The CDR3 extends over 16 amino acids. Germline CDR1 is SGHNT and CDR2 is YYREEE (reference sequence). CDR3 coding DNA: TGTGCCAGCAGCGTGGGGACTAGCGCCTACAAAGAGACCCAGTACTTC. Translation gives CASSVGTSAYKETQYF.

The V call is TRBV27, the J call TRBJ2-3; 14 bases map to TRBD2. The trim removed 4 bases at V and 5 bases at J, leaving 5 bases unmatched. The CDR3 is 16 residues long. The V gene's germline CDR1 is MNHEY and CDR2 SMNVEV (reference sequence). The CDR3 protein is CASSYRLAGGQDTQYF. CDR3 DNA: TGTGCCAGCAGTTACCGACTAGCGGGAGGGCAAGATACGCAGTATTTT.

This clone was detected only a few times. The rearrangement links TRBV7-9 to TRBJ1-2; possible D gene TRBD1, 6 bases. V was cut by 5 bases and J by 4 bases, with 11 bases left in between. The CDR3 runs to 13 residues. Germline V CDR1 and CDR2: SEHNR, FQNEAQ (reference sequence). The CDR3 DNA reads as TGTGCCAGCAGCCCGACAGGAACCTATGGCTACACCTTC. This sequence encodes CASSPTGTYGYTF.

The genes are TRBV9 and TRBJ2-7; 10 bases fit TRBD2. Looked up from germline, CDR1 is SGDLS and CDR2 is YYNGEE. Germline trimming cut 4 bases from V and 3 bases from J; bases unmatched to any gene: 10. The CDR3 covers 16 residues. In nucleotides, the CDR3 is TGTGCCAGCAGCCCCCGACTAGCGGGTGGCAACTACGAGCAGTACTTC. Translating it yields CASSPRLAGGNYEQYF.

The genes are TRBV6-1 and TRBJ1-1; no reliable D call. Germline V CDR1 and CDR2: MNHNS, SASEGT. Trimming pared 0 bases from V and 6 bases from J, leaving 11 bases between. CDR3 length: 14 residues. As DNA, the CDR3 is TGTGCCAGCAGTGAAGCGGGCCTGGTGGCTGAAGCTTTCTTT. It translates to CASSEAGLVAEAFF.

The chain recombines TRBV5-1 with TRBJ2-3, with D maybe TRBD1 (5 bases). The V gene's germline CDR1 is SGHRS and CDR2 YFSETQ. Trimming removed 5 bases at V and 2 bases at J, with 9 bases between. The CDR3 runs to 13 residues. CDR3 in DNA: TGCGCCAGCAGTTTCAGGGACACAGATACGCAGTATTTT. Translation: CASSFRDTDTQYF.

The chain is built from TRBV11-3 and TRBJ1-1, with a possible D match to TRBD1 (6 bases). V lost 5 bases to trimming and J lost 11 bases, with 15 bases between them. This CDR3 region has 12 residues. Germline V gene data show CDR1 as SGHNT and CDR2 as YENEEA. The CDR3 DNA sequence: TGTGCCAGCAGCCGGACAGCTCGATTTGCTTTCTTT. It is translated as CASSRTARFAFF.

The chain employs TRBV7-2 and TRBJ1-3, with D unclear. V lost 4 bases and J 0 bases, leaving 13 bases between the germline ends. This CDR3 is built from 16 residues. Germline CDR1 and CDR2: SGHTA and FQGNSA. The CDR3 here is CASSSDPLNSGNTIYF. The CDR3 DNA reads TGTGCCAGCAGCTCCGATCCGCTAAACTCTGGAAACACCATATATTTT. Supplemented by reference TRBV7-2 and TRBJ1-3, the full variable domain reads GAGVSQSPSNKVTEKGKDVELRCDPISGHTALYWYRQSLGQGLEFLIYFQGNSAPDKSGLPSDRFSAERTGGSVSTLTIQRTQQEDSAVYLCASSSDPLNSGNTIYFGEGSWLTVV.

The chain has TRBV5-1 and TRBJ1-1; no firm D call. Germline CDR1 and CDR2: SGHRS and YFSETQ. With 4 bases removed from V and 4 bases from J, the gap between germline ends came to 17 bases. The CDR3 has 15 residues. The CDR3, as DNA: TGCGCCAGCAGCCAAGGGTCGCGTGGGAGCACTGAAGCTTTCTTT. Amino acid sequence: CASSQGSRGSTEAFF.

The V call is TRBV19, the J call TRBJ1-2; 7 nucleotides match TRBD1. Germline-derived CDR1 and CDR2 are LNHDA and SQIVND (reference sequence). V lost 3 bases, J lost 4 bases, and 2 bases stayed unmatched. The CDR3 covers 13 residues. This CDR3 is CASSMGTAYGYTF. In DNA, the CDR3 is TGTGCCAGTAGTATGGGGACAGCCTATGGCTACACCTTC.

This chain uses TRBV6-6 with TRBJ1-1; D ambiguous. Germline-derived CDR1 and CDR2 are MNHNY and SVGAGI (reference sequence). Trimming shortened V by 5 bases and J by 7 bases, and 11 bases separated the two germline ends. This CDR3 is built from 12 residues. The CDR3: CASSPQINEAFF. The CDR3 nucleotides read TGTGCCAGCAGTCCGCAGATTAATGAAGCTTTCTTT.

The rearrangement joins TRBV5-1 to TRBJ1-1; D gene uncertain. V was trimmed by 4 bases and J by 2 bases, leaving 15 bases between them. The CDR3 consists of 15 residues. The germline V gene has CDR1 SGHRS and CDR2 YFSETQ. The CDR3 nucleotides are TGCGCCAGCAGCCGCTCGGGAGACCCCAACACTGAAGCTTTCTTT. It translates to CASSRSGDPNTEAFF.

This clone has just one count. The J gene is TRBJ2-1, the V gene TRBV7-3; 9 bases are a match to TRBD2. This CDR3 is 16 amino acids long. V lost 1 base and J lost 3; bases outside the gene matches: 4. Germline V gene lookup returns CDR1 SGHTA and CDR2 FQGTGA. Here the CDR3 DNA reads TGTGCCAGCAGCTTAATGCCACTAGCGGGCTACAATGAGCAGTTCTTC. It is translated as CASSLMPLAGYNEQFF. Based on the CDR3 plus reference TRBV7-3 and TRBJ2-1, the full variable domain is GAGVSQTPSNKVTEKGKYVELRCDPISGHTALYWYRQSLGQGPEFLIYFQGTGAADDSGLPNDRFFAVRPEGSVSTLKIQRTERGDSAVYLCASSLMPLAGYNEQFFGPGTRLTVL.

The chain recombines TRBV5-1 with TRBJ1-1; 9 bases match TRBD1. Looked up from germline, CDR1 is SGHRS and CDR2 is YFSETQ. The CDR3 runs 14 residues. The junction had 7 bases not matched to a gene; V was cut back by 5 bases and J by 5 bases. This CDR3 reads CASSTGTGRTEAFF. DNA of the CDR3: TGCGCCAGCAGTACGGGGACAGGGCGGACTGAAGCTTTCTTT.

The chain combines TRBV7-6 with TRBJ2-1; TRBD1 agrees at 7 bases. With V trimmed by 5 bases and J by 12 bases, 4 bases remained unmatched. Germline-derived CDR1 and CDR2 are SGHVS and FNYEAQ. The CDR3 loop spans 11 amino acids. Here the CDR3 DNA reads TGTGCCAGCAGCCACAGGGACAGGCAGTTCTTC. Its protein is CASSHRDRQFF.

The chain employs TRBV19 and TRBJ1-4; no clear D. V lost 1 base and J lost 7, with 10 bases in between. The CDR3 is 14 amino acids. Germline V CDR1 and CDR2: LNHDA, SQIVND (reference sequence). CDR3 sequence: CASSIGRRGEKLFF. CDR3 DNA: TGTGCCAGTAGTATAGGGCGACGAGGTGAAAAACTGTTTTTT.

This clone appeared once. This sequence joins TRBV7-8 and TRBJ1-5, with 7 bases identical to TRBD1. CDR3 length: 15 amino acids. Unmatched junction bases numbered 6, after V lost 5 bases and J lost 2 bases. Germline V gene data show CDR1 as SGHVS and CDR2 as FQNEAQ. The CDR3: CASSPQGVRNQPQHF. The CDR3 coding sequence is TGTGCCAGCAGCCCTCAGGGGGTTCGCAATCAGCCCCAGCATTTT. The full variable domain, rest sourced from reference TRBV7-8 and TRBJ1-5, is GAGVSQSPRYKVAKRGQDVALRCDPISGHVSLFWYQQALGQGPEFLTYFQNEAQLDKSGLPSDRFFAERPEGSVSTLKIQRTQQEDSAVYLCASSPQGVRNQPQHFGDGTRLSIL.

The chain links TRBV4-3 to TRBJ2-7, with TRBD2 identical over 9 bases. The junction had 3 bases not matched to a gene; V was cut back by 2 bases and J by 1 base. Germline CDR1 LGHNA, CDR2 YSLEER. The CDR3 has 15 residues. The CDR3 DNA is TGCGCCAGCAGCCAACCTAGCGGGATTTCCTACGAGCAGTACTTC. This gives the protein CASSQPSGISYEQYF.

This clone has a handful of counts. The V gene is TRBV7-3, the J gene TRBJ2-3; D possibly corresponds to TRBD2 (6 bases). The CDR3 has 14 amino acids. Germline lookup yields CDR1 SGHTA and CDR2 FQGTGA. V lost 3 bases to trimming and J lost 3 bases, with 10 bases between them. The CDR3: CASSLVGRTDTQYF. Here the CDR3 DNA reads TGTGCCAGCAGCTTGGTAGGGAGGACAGATACGCAGTATTTT.

This chain joins TRBV29-1 and TRBJ2-3; D may be TRBD1 (6 bases). The CDR3 length is 13 residues. Trimming stripped 5 bases from V and 1 base from J, with 10 bases between. Germline CDR1 and CDR2: SQVTM and ANQGSEA. CDR3 amino acids: CSVTRQGTDTQYF. Here the CDR3 DNA reads TGCAGCGTTACCCGACAGGGCACAGATACGCAGTATTTT.